The 8 T cell receptor beta chains below all came from one sample that was sequenced in a study of beta chain features in type 1 diabetes. The investigators reverse transcribed all of the isolated RNA, so they sequenced expressed TCRB transcripts. Profiled with immunoSEQ multiplex PCR; TCRdb holds only in-frame clones, not every one. The sample comprises about half a million clones, about an eighth of which are singletons, and less than 0.06% rests with the top ten. Sequenced input: naive CD4+ T cells from blood. Receptors originate from a woman aged 18-29 years in good health.

This clone was seen many times. This chain uses TRBV30 with TRBJ2-7; D is tentatively TRBD1 or TRBD2 (5 bases each). Trimming cost V 5 bases and J 2 bases, with 19 bases left between them. The CDR3 length is 15 residues. Germline loops: CDR1 GTSNPN, CDR2 SVGIG (reference sequence). DNA for the CDR3: TGTGCCTGGGCTCCCCCGTGGGGACGGCCCTACGAGCAGTACTTC. This encodes CAWAPPWGRPYEQYF. Variable domain in full (rest from reference TRBV30 and TRBJ2-7): SQTIHQWPATLVQPVGSPLSLECTVEGTSNPNLYWYRQAAGRGLQLLFYSVGIGQISSEVPQNLSASRPQDRQFILSSKKLLLSDSGFYLCAWAPPWGRPYEQYFGPGTRLTVT.

J is TRBJ2-1 and V is TRBV7-9, with TRBD2 as a possible D gene (6 bases). This CDR3 is built from 15 residues. The ends were cut back, 5 bases at V and 6 bases at J, with 17 bases in the middle. The germline CDR1 and CDR2 sequences are SEHNR and FQNEAQ (reference sequence). The CDR3 sequence is CASSPQGLLLNEQFF. CDR3 nucleotides: TGTGCCAGCAGCCCCCAGGGACTCCTCCTCAATGAGCAGTTCTTC.

This clone has a handful of counts. The genes are TRBV7-9 and TRBJ1-2; 9 bases align to TRBD1. The CDR3 has 14 residues. Unmatched junction bases numbered 7, after V lost 3 bases and J lost 8 bases. Germline V gene lookup returns CDR1 SEHNR and CDR2 FQNEAQ (reference sequence). CDR3 nucleotide sequence: TGTGCCAGCAGCTTCGCCGGGACAGGGAGCGGCTACACCTTC. It specifies CASSFAGTGSGYTF.

V and J are TRBV9 and TRBJ1-1; D remains unclear. Germline V gene lookup returns CDR1 SGDLS and CDR2 YYNGEE. CDR3 size: 14 residues. V lost 0 bases and J 1 base, leaving 7 bases between the germline ends. The CDR3 sequence: CASSVANRNTEAFF. CDR3 sequence (DNA): TGTGCCAGCAGCGTAGCTAACAGGAACACTGAAGCTTTCTTT. Complete variable domain (other parts from reference TRBV9 and TRBJ1-1): DSGVTQTPKHLITATGQRVTLRCSPRSGDLSVYWYQQSLDQGLQFLIQYYNGEERAKGNILERFSAQQFPDLHSELNLSSLELGDSALYFCASSVANRNTEAFFGQGTRLTVV.

The J gene is TRBJ2-7, the V gene TRBV27, with a tentative D call TRBD1 (5 bases). Germline V gives CDR1 MNHEY, CDR2 SMNVEV (reference sequence). Trimming pared 3 bases from V and 5 bases from J, leaving 11 bases between. There are 13 residues in the CDR3. The CDR3 is CASSFKGNDEQYF. CDR3 nucleotides: TGTGCCAGCAGTTTTAAGGGGAACGACGAGCAGTACTTC.

This rearrangement joins TRBV5-1 to TRBJ1-1; no definite D call. The CDR3 sequence is 13 residues long. V was clipped by 7 bases and J by 1 base, with 11 bases between them. Germline values: CDR1 SGHRS, CDR2 YFSETQ. This CDR3 reads CASRDSANTEAFF. In DNA form, the CDR3 reads TGCGCCAGCCGCGACTCGGCGAACACTGAAGCTTTCTTT.

The rearrangement links TRBV5-1 to TRBJ2-5, with D perhaps TRBD1 or TRBD2 (6 bases each). Germline V CDR1 and CDR2: SGHRS, YFSETQ. Trimming stripped 4 bases from V and 5 bases from J, with 15 bases between. The CDR3 spans 14 residues. The CDR3 DNA is TGCGCCAGCAGCCCCCGTAGAGGGGGGGAGACCCAGTACTTC. This gives the protein CASSPRRGGETQYF.

This clone has only a few counts. The chain uses TRBV13 and TRBJ2-7; the D gene is possibly TRBD1 (5 bases). V shed 8 bases and J shed 2 bases, with 25 bases lying between them. The CDR3 extends over 17 amino acids. Per germline, CDR1 PRHDT and CDR2 FYEKMQ (reference sequence). This CDR3 is CASADGDSWGRPYEQYF. DNA of the CDR3: TGTGCCAGCGCAGACGGCGACAGCTGGGGTCGTCCCTACGAGCAGTACTTC.